A selection of T cell receptor beta chains follows, all from one sample in a study of memory CD4+ T cells and cytomegalovirus serostatus. Profiled with immunoSEQ multiplex PCR; TCRdb holds only in-frame clones, not every one. The sample shows around 84,000 clones, 80% of them seen only once. The source material was memory CD4+ T cells from blood. These receptors were taken from an adult in good health and CMV-seronegative. Each CDR3 is given without its conserved first and last residue. Fields, in order: V gene, CDR3 protein.

V gene: TRBV6-5
CDR3 protein: ASTGGSTNEKLF

V gene: TRBV5-1
CDR3 protein: ASSSGLAGVDEQF

V gene: TRBV7-9
CDR3 protein: ASSLVRDTEAF

V gene: TRBV9
CDR3 protein: ASSKSPQGQGGSEAF

V gene: TRBV11-2
CDR3 protein: ASTFGDRDEEKLF

V gene: TRBV7-3
CDR3 protein: ASSPGGGGTDTQY

V gene: TRBV5-4
CDR3 protein: ASKLRTSYEQY

V gene: TRBV28
CDR3 protein: ASILGGSGNTIY

V gene: TRBV6-1
CDR3 protein: ASSEWRGQETQY

V gene: TRBV27
CDR3 protein: ASSPVGNYGYT

V gene: TRBV4-2
CDR3 protein: ASSQELAGRSHKAF

V gene: TRBV7-2
CDR3 protein: ASSQTASSGNTIY

V gene: TRBV5-4
CDR3 protein: ASSFGLQETQY

V gene: TRBV27
CDR3 protein: ASSVENPNSPLH

V gene: TRBV18
CDR3 protein: ASSPGPGANSPLH

V gene: TRBV6-5
CDR3 protein: ASTGTGVSPLH

V gene: TRBV7-9
CDR3 protein: ASSPEGERNQPQH

V gene: TRBV6-5
CDR3 protein: ASSLQGASSYEQY

V gene: TRBV7-9
CDR3 protein: ASSLLNSQSYEQY

V gene: TRBV19
CDR3 protein: ASSEVPGHKSYEQY

V gene: TRBV7-8
CDR3 protein: ASSSRTAGELF

V gene: TRBV7-7
CDR3 protein: ASSFGATETQY